This is a list of T cell receptor beta chains from one sample in a study of CD8 T cells in ankylosing spondylitis. From the 5' RACE reads, TCRdb called clonotypes with MiXCR, one entry per CDR3 protein. The sample has roughly 120,000 distinct CDR3 sequences, around 7% seen once; the top ten hold 12%. Input material: blood, either unsorted or a sorted T cell fraction (not recorded which). These receptors all stem from a male donor with ankylosing spondylitis or in good health (not recorded which). Both conserved end residues are part of each CDR3. The order of the fields is J gene, V gene, CDR3 protein.

j_call: TRBJ2-4; v_call: TRBV12-3/TRBV12-4; cdr3_aa: CASNPGQGGPLAKNIQYF
j_call: TRBJ2-5; v_call: TRBV5-6; cdr3_aa: CASSLYSDQETQYF
j_call: TRBJ2-7; v_call: TRBV20-1; cdr3_aa: CSARASGRSHLYEQYF
j_call: TRBJ2-1; v_call: TRBV7-2; cdr3_aa: CASSLEGTDRYNEQFF
j_call: TRBJ2-3; v_call: TRBV9; cdr3_aa: CASSQRSTDTQYF
j_call: TRBJ1-6; v_call: TRBV12-3/TRBV12-4; cdr3_aa: CASSSQGALSPLHF
j_call: TRBJ2-3; v_call: TRBV30; cdr3_aa: CAWSVRAGGTDTQYF
j_call: TRBJ2-3; v_call: TRBV12-3/TRBV12-4; cdr3_aa: CASSPMGGESTDTQYF
j_call: TRBJ2-3; v_call: TRBV5-1; cdr3_aa: CASRLAGGSDTQYF
j_call: TRBJ2-2; v_call: TRBV24-1; cdr3_aa: CATSDPRQGSTGELFF
j_call: TRBJ2-7; v_call: TRBV29-1; cdr3_aa: CSVELASGYYEQYF
j_call: TRBJ2-2; v_call: TRBV18; cdr3_aa: CASSPPTAAGTGELFF
j_call: TRBJ2-5; v_call: TRBV12-3/TRBV12-4; cdr3_aa: CASRRLAGAQETQYF
j_call: TRBJ2-2; v_call: TRBV5-1; cdr3_aa: CASTTGALPGELFF
j_call: TRBJ2-2; v_call: TRBV30; cdr3_aa: CAWSTRGLANTGELFF